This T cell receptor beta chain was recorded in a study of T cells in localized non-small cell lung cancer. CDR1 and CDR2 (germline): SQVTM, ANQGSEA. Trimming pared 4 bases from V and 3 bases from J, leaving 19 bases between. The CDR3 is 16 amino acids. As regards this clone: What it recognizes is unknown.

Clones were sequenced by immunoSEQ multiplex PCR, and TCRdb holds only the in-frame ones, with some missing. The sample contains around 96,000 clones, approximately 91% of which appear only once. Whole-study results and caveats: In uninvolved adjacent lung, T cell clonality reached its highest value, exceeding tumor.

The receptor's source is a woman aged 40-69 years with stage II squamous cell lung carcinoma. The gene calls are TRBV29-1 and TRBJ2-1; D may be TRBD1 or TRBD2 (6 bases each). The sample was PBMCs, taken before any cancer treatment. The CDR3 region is CSVGVPPGAFYNEQFF. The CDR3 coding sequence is TGCAGCGTTGGGGTTCCACCGGGGGCCTTCTACAATGAGCAGTTCTTC.